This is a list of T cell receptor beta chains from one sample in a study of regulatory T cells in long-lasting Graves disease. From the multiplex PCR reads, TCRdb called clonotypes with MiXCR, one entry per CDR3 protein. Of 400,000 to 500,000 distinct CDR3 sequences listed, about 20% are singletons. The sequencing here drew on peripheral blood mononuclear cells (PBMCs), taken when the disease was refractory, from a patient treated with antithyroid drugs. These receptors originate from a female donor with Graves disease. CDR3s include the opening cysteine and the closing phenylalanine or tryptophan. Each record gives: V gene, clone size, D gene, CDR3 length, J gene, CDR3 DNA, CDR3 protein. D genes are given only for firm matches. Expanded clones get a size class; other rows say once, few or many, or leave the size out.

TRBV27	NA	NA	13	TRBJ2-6	TGTGCCAGCAGAGAATCTGGGGCCAACGTCCTGACTTTC	CASRESGANVLTF
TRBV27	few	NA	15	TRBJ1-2	TGTGCCAGCAGTTTAGGTAGCGGCAATAACTATGGCTACACCTTC	CASSLGSGNNYGYTF
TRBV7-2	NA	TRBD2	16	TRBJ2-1	TGTGCCAGCAGTCCAGGGACTAGCGTTGGTCTTCATGAGCAGTTCTTC	CASSPGTSVGLHEQFF
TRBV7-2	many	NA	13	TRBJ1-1	TGTGCCAGCAGCTCCGACAGAAACACTGAAGCTTTCTTT	CASSSDRNTEAFF
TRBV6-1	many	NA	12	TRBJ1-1	TGTGCCAGCAGGGCAGGGAACACTGAAGCTTTCTTT	CASRAGNTEAFF
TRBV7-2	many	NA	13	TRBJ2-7	TGTGCCAGCAGCCCCAAGGGGGGCTACGAGCAGTACTTC	CASSPKGGYEQYF
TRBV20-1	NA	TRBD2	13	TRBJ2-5	TGCAGTGCTAGAGCGATAGCGGGAGAGACCCAGTACTTC	CSARAIAGETQYF
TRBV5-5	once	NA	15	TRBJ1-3	TGTGCCAGCAGCTGGACGCTGAGCTCTGGAAACACCATATATTTT	CASSWTLSSGNTIYF
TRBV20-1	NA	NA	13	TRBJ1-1	TGCAGTGCTAGTACGCTTGGGGGCACTGAAGCTTTCTTT	CSASTLGGTEAFF
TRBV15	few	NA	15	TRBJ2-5	TGTGCCACCAGCAGAGATCCCAGCGGACAAGAGACCCAGTACTTC	CATSRDPSGQETQYF
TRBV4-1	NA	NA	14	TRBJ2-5	TGCGCCAGCAGCCCGACAGTTTTCCAAGAGACCCAGTACTTC	CASSPTVFQETQYF
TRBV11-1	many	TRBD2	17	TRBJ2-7	TGTGCCAGCAACCGTCTAGCGGGAGTACGGTCCGCCTACGAGCAGTACTTC	CASNRLAGVRSAYEQYF
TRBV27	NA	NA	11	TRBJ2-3	TGTGCCACTCGTTTACTTACGAGGGAGTATTTT	CATRLLTREYF
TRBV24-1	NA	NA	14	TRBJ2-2	TGTGCCACCAGTGATCGGCTTTTCACCGGGGAGCTGTTTTTT	CATSDRLFTGELFF
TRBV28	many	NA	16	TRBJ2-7	TGTGCCAGCAGTTTTTTAGCTGGGGCAAGGGGCTACGAGCAGTACTTC	CASSFLAGARGYEQYF
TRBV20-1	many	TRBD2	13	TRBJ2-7	TGCAGTGCTAGAGATGGGGGGGCCTACGAGCAGTACTTC	CSARDGGAYEQYF
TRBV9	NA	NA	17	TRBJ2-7	TGTGCCAGCAGCGTAGGGCGAGGAGGGGACAAATACTACGAGCAGTACTTC	CASSVGRGGDKYYEQYF
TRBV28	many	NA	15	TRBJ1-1	TGTGCCAGCACCTCCCTTGGGGGGCTGAACACTGAAGCTTTCTTT	CASTSLGGLNTEAFF
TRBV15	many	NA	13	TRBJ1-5	TGTGCCACCAGCAGAGATAAGGGCCAGCCCCAGCATTTT	CATSRDKGQPQHF
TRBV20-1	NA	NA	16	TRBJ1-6	TGCAGTGCTAGAGATTGGGGGCAGGCGTATAATTCACCCCTCCACTTT	CSARDWGQAYNSPLHF
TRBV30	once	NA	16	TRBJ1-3	TGTGCCTGGACCCTCTCAAGGGTGAGCTCTGGAAACACCATATATTTT	CAWTLSRVSSGNTIYF
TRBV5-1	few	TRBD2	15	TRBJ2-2	TGCGCCAGCAGCTTGAGCGGGAAGAACACCGGGGAGCTGTTTTTT	CASSLSGKNTGELFF
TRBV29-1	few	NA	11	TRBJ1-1	TGCAGCGGCCGGGGGAGCAGTGAAGCTTTCTTT	CSGRGSSEAFF
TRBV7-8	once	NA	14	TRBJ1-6	TGTGCCAGCAGCTCCTCCCCAGCGCGGTCACCCCTCCACTTT	CASSSSPARSPLHF
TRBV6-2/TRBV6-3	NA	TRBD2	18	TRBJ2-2	TGTGCCAGCAGTTACTCCAGGACTAGCGGGAGGGACACCGGGGAGCTGTTTTTT	CASSYSRTSGRDTGELFF
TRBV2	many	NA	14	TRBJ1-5	TGTGCCAGCAGCCGATTGCTAGGGAATCAGCCCCAGCATTTT	CASSRLLGNQPQHF
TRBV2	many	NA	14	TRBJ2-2	TGTGCCAGCAGAGGGGAGGGGGCCACCGGGGAGCTGTTTTTT	CASRGEGATGELFF
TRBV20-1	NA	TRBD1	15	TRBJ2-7	TGCAGTGCTAGGGTCCCGACAGGGGGAAAGTACGAGCAGTACTTC	CSARVPTGGKYEQYF
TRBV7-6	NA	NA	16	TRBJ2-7	TGTGCCAGCAGCTCTGCGGGGGCGGCTATTTCCTACGAGCAGTACTTC	CASSSAGAAISYEQYF
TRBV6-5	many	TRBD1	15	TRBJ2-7	TGTGCCAGCACCTACTCTGACAGGGGGCCCTACGAGCAGTACTTC	CASTYSDRGPYEQYF
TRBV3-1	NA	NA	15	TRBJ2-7	TGTGCCAGCAGCCAAGGACCCGGAGAGAGGTACGAGCAGTACTTC	CASSQGPGERYEQYF
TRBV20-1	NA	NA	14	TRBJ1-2	TGCAGTGCTAGTGAACAGGGTAATTTTTATGGCTGCACCTTC	CSASEQGNFYGCTF
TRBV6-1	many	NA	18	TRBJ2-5	TGTGCCAGCAGTGAAAGGGGTGACTCGCCCGGAAAAGGATATACCCAGTACTTC	CASSERGDSPGKGYTQYF
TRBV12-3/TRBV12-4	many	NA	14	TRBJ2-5	TGTGCCAGCAGTTTAAAGCCCCTCGGGGAGACCCAGTACTTC	CASSLKPLGETQYF
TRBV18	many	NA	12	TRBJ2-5	TGTGCCAGCAGCCCCGACCAAGAGACCCAGTACTTC	CASSPDQETQYF
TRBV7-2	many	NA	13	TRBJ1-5	TGTGCCAGCAGCTTAGCACAGAATCAGCCCCAGCATTTT	CASSLAQNQPQHF
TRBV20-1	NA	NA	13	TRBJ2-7	TGCAGTGCTAAATCTGGGCGCTCCTACGAGCAGTACTTC	CSAKSGRSYEQYF
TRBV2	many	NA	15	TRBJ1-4	TGTGCCAGCAGTGACGGCGGTGCAACTAATGAAAAACTGTTTTTT	CASSDGGATNEKLFF
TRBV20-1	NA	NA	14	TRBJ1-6	TGCAGTGCTAGAGAGGCCTTTGGGACATCACCCCTCCACTTT	CSAREAFGTSPLHF
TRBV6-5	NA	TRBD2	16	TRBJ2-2	TGTGCCAGCAGTTACTCTGGCGGGGGATTGATGGGGGAGCTGTTTTTT	CASSYSGGGLMGELFF
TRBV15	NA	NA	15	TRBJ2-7	TGTGCCACCAGCAGACTAAGACGGGGGACCTACGAGCAGTACTTC	CATSRLRRGTYEQYF
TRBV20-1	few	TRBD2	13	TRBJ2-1	TGCAGTGCGCATAGCGGGGGGGCTAATGAGCAGTTCTTC	CSAHSGGANEQFF
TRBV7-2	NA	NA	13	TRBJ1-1	TGTGCCAGCAGCTTGGCCCAGACAGACGAAGCTTTCTTT	CASSLAQTDEAFF
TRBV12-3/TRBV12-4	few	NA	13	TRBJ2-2	TGTGCCAGCAGTTTTGAGGGGACCGGGGAGCTGTTTTTT	CASSFEGTGELFF
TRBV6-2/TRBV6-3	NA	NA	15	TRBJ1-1	TGTGCCAGCAGGACCCGGACAGAAATGAACACTGAAGCTTTCTTT	CASRTRTEMNTEAFF
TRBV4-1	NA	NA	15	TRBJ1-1	TGCGCCAGCAGCCAAGATCCCCGGCAGAACACTGAAGCTTTCTTT	CASSQDPRQNTEAFF
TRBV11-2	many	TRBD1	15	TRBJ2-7	TGTGCCAGCAGCGTCGCCGCAGGGGGCCTGGGGGAGCAGTACTTC	CASSVAAGGLGEQYF
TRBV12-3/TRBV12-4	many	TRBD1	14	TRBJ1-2	TGTGCCAGCAGTCTAGGACAGGGGAATCCTGGCTACACCTTC	CASSLGQGNPGYTF
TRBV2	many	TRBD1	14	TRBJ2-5	TGTGCCAGCAGATCGGACAGGCAGCAAGAGACCCAGTACTTC	CASRSDRQQETQYF
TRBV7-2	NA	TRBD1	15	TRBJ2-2	TGTGCCAGCAGCCATGCGACAGGGGGGACCGGGGAGCTGTTTTTT	CASSHATGGTGELFF
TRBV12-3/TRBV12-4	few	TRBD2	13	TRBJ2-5	TGTGCCAGCAAACCGGGACTACAAGAGACCCAGTACTTC	CASKPGLQETQYF
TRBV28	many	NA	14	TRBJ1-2	TGTGCCAGCTACACCTCAGGACAGACCTATGGCTACACCTTC	CASYTSGQTYGYTF
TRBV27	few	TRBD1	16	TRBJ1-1	TGTGCCAGCAGCTTAGGGGAGGGGGCTCTGAACACTGAAGCTTTCTTT	CASSLGEGALNTEAFF
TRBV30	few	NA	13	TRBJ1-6	TGTGCCTGGAGATCGTCTATAAGTTCACCCCTCCACTTT	CAWRSSISSPLHF
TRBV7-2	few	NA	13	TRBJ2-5	TGTGCCAGCAGCTTAGCGAGGCGGGAGACCCAGTACTTC	CASSLARRETQYF
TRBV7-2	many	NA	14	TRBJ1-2	TGTGCCAGCAGCTTATTGGTTGGAAACTATGGCTACACCTTC	CASSLLVGNYGYTF
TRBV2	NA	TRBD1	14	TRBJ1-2	TGTGCCAGCTCACCAAACAGGGGGCCGGATGGCTACACCTTC	CASSPNRGPDGYTF